The TCR beta chain under discussion was sequenced for a study of shared clonotypes between healthy human individuals. Study-wide results and limits: In having few donors, the study represented limited genetic and exposure-history diversity. Expectations were that clonotype sharing among donors would be affected by sequencing depth.

J gave up 4 bases and V 6 bases, and 4 bases lay outside the gene matches. The CDR3 extends over 13 amino acids. Germline V gene lookup returns CDR1 MNHNS and CDR2 SASEGT. The count of this clone is one. Antigen specificity is unknown. TCRdb's table, derived via immunoSEQ multiplex PCR, lists solely in-frame clones and lacks some. The data contain over a million clones, approximately 98.5% of them singletons. The receptor was derived from a man aged 30 to 39 in good health. The sample taken for sequencing was naive CD4+ T cells sorted from blood. This sample's subset: CD45RA+ positively selected. The chain recombines TRBV6-1 with TRBJ1-2; TRBD1 matches 8 bases. The CDR3 sequence is CASRTDRGYGYTF. CDR3 DNA: TGTGCCAGCAGGACAGACAGGGGCTATGGCTACACCTTC.